This T cell receptor (beta chain) was identified during a study of beta chain features in type 1 diabetes. One heparinised draw of blood, averaging about 116 mL, came from each donor. Study conclusions and caveats: In every one of the four CD4+ subsets, TCRB CDR3s were moderately but significantly shorter in Type 1 diabetes patients. An over-representation of cells with high TCR expression could result from cDNA sequencing. More deletions and fewer insertions at VDJ junctions were found in patients with type 1 diabetes.

TCRB transcripts that were expressed got sequenced, as all of the isolated RNA had been reverse transcribed. Using immunoSEQ multiplex PCR, the repertoire was profiled, and TCRdb retains in-frame clones only, with some absent. The sample has roughly 350,000 clones, over 8.5% seen once. As for this clone: The antigen is not known.

The sequence came from a man aged 25-45 years with type 1 diabetes. The sample comprised central memory CD4+ T cells from blood.

CDR3 region: CASSLSFDEAFF. The CDR3, as DNA: TGTGCCAGCTCACTCTCCTTTGATGAAGCTTTCTTT. This chain connects TRBV18 to TRBJ1-1, with no clear D. In germline, CDR1 is KGHSH, CDR2 LQKENI. The germline V and J ends were trimmed by 4 bases and 7 bases, with 10 bases remaining between them. The CDR3 consists of 12 residues. The full variable domain, completed using reference TRBV18 and TRBJ1-1, is NAGVMQNPRHLVRRRGQEARLRCSPMKGHSHVYWYRQLPEEGLKFMVYLQKENIIDESGMPKERFSAEFPKEGPSILRIQQVVRGDSAAYFCASSLSFDEAFFGQGTRLTVV.